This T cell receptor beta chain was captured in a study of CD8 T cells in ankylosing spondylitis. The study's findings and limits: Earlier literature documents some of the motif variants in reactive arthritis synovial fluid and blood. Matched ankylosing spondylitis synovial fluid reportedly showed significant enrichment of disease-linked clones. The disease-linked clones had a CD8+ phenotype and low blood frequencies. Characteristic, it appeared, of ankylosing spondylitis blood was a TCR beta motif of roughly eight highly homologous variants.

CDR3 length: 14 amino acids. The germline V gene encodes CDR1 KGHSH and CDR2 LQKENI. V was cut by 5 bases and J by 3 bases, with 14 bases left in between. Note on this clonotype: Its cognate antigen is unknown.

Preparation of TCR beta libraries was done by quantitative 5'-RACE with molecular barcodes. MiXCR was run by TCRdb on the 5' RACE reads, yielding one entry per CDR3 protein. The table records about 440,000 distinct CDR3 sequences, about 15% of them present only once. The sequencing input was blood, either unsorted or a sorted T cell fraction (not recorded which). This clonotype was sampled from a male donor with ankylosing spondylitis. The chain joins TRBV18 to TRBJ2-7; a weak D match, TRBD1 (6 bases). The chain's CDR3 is CASSTAAGVYEQYF. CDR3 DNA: TGTGCCAGCTCAACCGCAGCAGGGGTCTACGAGCAGTACTTC.